This T cell receptor (beta chain) was profiled in a study of T-cell reconstitution after alpha-beta-depleted transplantation in children. Per germline, CDR1 GTSNPN and CDR2 SVGIG (reference sequence). CDR3 length equals 15 residues. The V gene end was trimmed by 1 base and the J gene end by 3 bases; junction bases not matched to a gene: 4. Molecular barcoding with unique molecular identifiers was used for the TCRbeta library. Each CDR3 protein gets one entry after TCRdb re-called the PCR reads with MiXCR. The profile shows about 300,000 distinct CDR3 sequences, 10% of them singletons. This sequence joins TRBV30 and TRBJ2-1; 9 nucleotides agree with TRBD1. The sequence derives from a boy in the first two years of life with acute myeloid leukemia, due to receive a stem cell transplant. This material consisted of PBMCs, taken before TCRalphabeta/CD19-depleted stem cell transplant. The DNA for the CDR3 is TGTGCCTGGAGTGGGGACAGGGTAATCTACAATGAGCAGTTCTTC. Protein: CAWSGDRVIYNEQFF.